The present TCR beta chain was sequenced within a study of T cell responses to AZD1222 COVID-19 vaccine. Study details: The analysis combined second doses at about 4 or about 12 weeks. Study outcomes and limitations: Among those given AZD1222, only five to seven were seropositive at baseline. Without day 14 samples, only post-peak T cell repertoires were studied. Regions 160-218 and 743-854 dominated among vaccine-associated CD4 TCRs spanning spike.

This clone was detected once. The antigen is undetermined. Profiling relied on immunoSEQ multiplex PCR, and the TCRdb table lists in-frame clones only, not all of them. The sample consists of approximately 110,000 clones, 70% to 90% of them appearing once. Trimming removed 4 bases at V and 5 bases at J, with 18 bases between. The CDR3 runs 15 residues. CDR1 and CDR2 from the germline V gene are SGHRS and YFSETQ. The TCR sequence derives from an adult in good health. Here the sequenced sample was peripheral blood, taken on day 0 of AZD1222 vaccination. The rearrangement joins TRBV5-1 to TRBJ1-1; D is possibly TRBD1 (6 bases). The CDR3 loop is CASSTGGQGWTEAFF. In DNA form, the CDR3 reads TGCGCCAGCAGCACTGGAGGGCAGGGGTGGACTGAAGCTTTCTTT. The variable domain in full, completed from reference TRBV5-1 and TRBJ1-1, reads KAGVTQTPRYLIKTRGQQVTLSCSPISGHRSVSWYQQTPGQGLQFLFEYFSETQRNKGNFPGRFSGRQFSNSRSEMNVSTLELGDSALYLCASSTGGQGWTEAFFGQGTRLTVV.